A selection of T cell receptor beta chains follows, all from one sample in a study of response to subunit inactivated influenza vaccine. TCRdb used MiXCR to reprocess the RT-PCR reads, holding one entry per CDR3 protein. The data show about 520,000 distinct CDR3 sequences, approximately 24% seen once. This sample comprised CD4+ T cells sorted from PBMCs, obtained less than 6 days after vaccination. Source of these receptors: a middle-aged man who received an inactivated influenza vaccine. CDR3s include the opening cysteine and the closing phenylalanine or tryptophan. D genes are given only for firm matches. Some rows mark clone size as missing; the rest say once, few, many or name a class of expanded clone.

TGTGCCACCAGCATACCGGGACACCAAGAGACCCAGTACTTC,CATSIPGHQETQYF,TRBV15,few,.,TRBJ2-5
TGCAGCGTTGATTTGGCCTCCGGAGGGGAGACCCAGTACTTC,CSVDLASGGETQYF,TRBV29-1,few,.,TRBJ2-5
TGTGCCAGCAGCTTAGGCCCCAGGGGGCCGAAGACCCAGTACTTC,CASSLGPRGPKTQYF,TRBV7-9,.,TRBD1,TRBJ2-5
TGCGCCAGCAGCCCCGGGACAGGAAGCTCCTACAATGAGCAGTTCTTC,CASSPGTGSSYNEQFF,TRBV5-1,many,TRBD1,TRBJ2-1
TGCGCCAGCAGCTCGCTCCGGGACTTGATCTACGAGCAGTACTTC,CASSSLRDLIYEQYF,TRBV5-1,few,.,TRBJ2-7
TGTGCCAGCCCTTTTAAGACCGCTAGCACAGATACGCAGTATTTT,CASPFKTASTDTQYF,TRBV28,once,.,TRBJ2-3
TGTGCCAGCAGGTCGGGGGACTACGAGCAGTACTTC,CASRSGDYEQYF,TRBV28,.,.,TRBJ2-7
TGCAGTGCTTACCCTGTGGCTAACCAAGAGACCCAGTACTTC,CSAYPVANQETQYF,TRBV20-1,few,.,TRBJ2-5
TGCGCCAGCAGCCAAGAGGCCGGACTAGCAGATACGCAGTATTTT,CASSQEAGLADTQYF,TRBV4-3,.,TRBD2,TRBJ2-3
TGTGCCAGCAGTCCTGGACAGGGGCGAAGACAGCCCCAGCATTTT,CASSPGQGRRQPQHF,TRBV12-3/TRBV12-4,.,TRBD1,TRBJ1-5
TGCAGTGCTAGAGTCAGTACAGGGGCCAAAGGGGACTACGAGCAGTACTTC,CSARVSTGAKGDYEQYF,TRBV20-1,few,TRBD1,TRBJ2-7